Below, 18 T cell receptor beta chains from the same sample are listed, as sequenced in a study of T cell responses to AZD1222 COVID-19 vaccine. Profiled with immunoSEQ multiplex PCR; TCRdb holds only in-frame clones, not every one. Among 100,000 to 120,000 clones listed, 88% were seen once. The sample was peripheral blood, taken on day 0 of AZD1222 vaccination. The source of these receptors is an adult in good health.

This chain uses TRBV30 with TRBJ1-6; 10 bases align to TRBD1. CDR1 is GTSNPN, CDR2 SVGIG, per germline (reference sequence). Trimming cost V 3 bases and J 6 bases; bases outside gene matches: 5. The CDR3 contains 15 residues. CDR3 nucleotide sequence: TGTGCCTGGAGCGTGGGGACAGGGGCTAATTCACCCCTCCACTTT. Its protein product is CAWSVGTGANSPLHF.

V usage is TRBV27 and J usage is TRBJ2-2; 8 bases match TRBD1. Losses at the gene ends were 5 bases for V and 2 bases for J; bases not matched to a gene: 1. This CDR3 has 14 amino acids. Germline loops: CDR1 MNHEY, CDR2 SMNVEV (reference sequence). As DNA, the CDR3 is TGTGCCAGCAGTGCAGGGGGCAACACCGGGGAGCTGTTTTTT. Translating gives CASSAGGNTGELFF.

The chain couples TRBV11-1 to TRBJ2-1, with 7 bases matching TRBD2. CDR3 length: 15 residues. Germline V gene lookup returns CDR1 SGHAT and CDR2 FQDESV (reference sequence). Germline trimming cut 5 bases from V and 8 bases from J; bases unmatched to any gene: 12. The CDR3 protein is CASSKLASSGDEQFF. Here the CDR3 DNA reads TGTGCCAGCAGCAAACTAGCGTCGTCGGGAGATGAGCAGTTCTTC. Together with reference TRBV11-1 and TRBJ2-1, the CDR3 gives the full variable domain: EAEVAQSPRYKITEKSQAVAFWCDPISGHATLYWYRQILGQGPELLVQFQDESVVDDSQLPKDRFSAERLKGVDSTLKIQPAELGDSAMYLCASSKLASSGDEQFFGPGTRLTVL.

The chain joins TRBV6-5 to TRBJ1-2; TRBD1 matches 12 bases. The CDR3 has 15 residues. Germline V CDR1 and CDR2: MNHEY, SVGAGI. After removal of 7 bases from V and 4 bases from J, the junction contained 7 bases not matched to a gene. CDR3 residues: CASTSGTGGFYGYTF. Here the CDR3 DNA reads TGTGCCAGCACCTCCGGGACAGGGGGCTTCTATGGCTACACCTTC.

This clone turned up a few times. This chain joins TRBV4-3 and TRBJ1-1, with a weak D call TRBD1 (5 bases). From germline, CDR1 is LGHNA and CDR2 YSLEER. The V and J ends lost 4 bases and 1 base respectively, with 13 bases between them. CDR3 length: 15 amino acids. CDR3 nucleotides: TGCGCCAGCAGCCCCTCGGGGGACGGGAACACTGAAGCTTTCTTT. Translated, it gives CASSPSGDGNTEAFF.

The V and J genes are TRBV2 and TRBJ2-2; the match to TRBD2 covers 8 bases. CDR3 size: 14 residues. Looked up from germline, CDR1 is SNHLY and CDR2 is FYNNEI. V lost 5 bases, J lost 3 bases, and 2 bases stayed unmatched. DNA of the CDR3: TGTGCCAGCAGTCAACTAGCGGACACCGGGGAGCTGTTTTTT. Protein product: CASSQLADTGELFF.

The V call is TRBV18, the J call TRBJ1-1; no clear D. V dropped 3 bases and J dropped 1 base, with 9 bases sitting between them. Per the germline V gene, CDR1 is KGHSH and CDR2 is LQKENI. The CDR3 spans 14 residues. The CDR3 protein is CASSPFRENTEAFF. The DNA for the CDR3 is TGTGCCAGCTCACCCTTTAGGGAGAACACTGAAGCTTTCTTT.

V usage is TRBV6-5 and J usage is TRBJ2-5; D perhaps matches TRBD2 (6 bases). V was shortened by 6 bases and J by 5 bases, with 13 bases between the two germline ends. The CDR3 covers 13 residues. Germline V gene lookup returns CDR1 MNHEY and CDR2 SVGAGI. CDR3 in amino acids: CASRVGGRETQYF. CDR3 DNA: TGTGCCAGCAGAGTTGGAGGGAGGGAGACCCAGTACTTC.

The gene calls are TRBV7-2 and TRBJ2-3; D is tentatively TRBD1 or TRBD2 (5 bases each). V was pared by 0 bases and J by 6 bases, with 16 bases between. This CDR3 spans 16 amino acids. Germline CDR1 SGHTA, CDR2 FQGNSA. The CDR3 spells CASSLAVGVVKDTQYF. CDR3 nucleotide sequence: TGTGCCAGCAGCTTAGCGGTGGGGGTGGTCAAGGATACGCAGTATTTT.

The chain has TRBV28 and TRBJ1-4; TRBD1 agrees at 9 bases. J gave up 4 bases and V 1 base, and 1 base lay outside the gene matches. CDR1 is MDHEN, CDR2 SYDVKM, per germline. The CDR3 length is 15 residues. The CDR3 here is CASSLSGQGNEKLFF. The CDR3 DNA reads TGTGCCAGCAGTTTATCGGGACAGGGTAATGAAAAACTGTTTTTT.

This clone has a single count. This chain links TRBV6-5 with TRBJ1-4, with 11 nucleotides matching TRBD1. The germline V gene has CDR1 MNHEY and CDR2 SVGAGI. The CDR3 runs to 15 residues. V was clipped by 4 bases and J by 7 bases; unmatched bases: 5. CDR3 residues: CASSWGTGGVEKLFF. The CDR3 DNA sequence: TGTGCCAGCAGTTGGGGGACAGGGGGAGTTGAAAAACTGTTTTTT.

The chain links TRBV12-3 or TRBV12-4 to TRBJ2-7; D might be TRBD1 (6 bases). The CDR3 runs 13 residues. Trimming took off 1 base at V and 11 bases at J, with 15 bases between the two ends. The CDR3 DNA reads as TGTGCCAGCAGTTTAGGCTCGGACAGCGCCGAGTACTTC. It encodes CASSLGSDSAEYF.

The chain joins TRBV30 to TRBJ2-1; TRBD2 aligns across 9 bases. Germline loops: CDR1 GTSNPN, CDR2 SVGIG (reference sequence). CDR3 size: 12 residues. The trim removed 5 bases at V and 8 bases at J, leaving 4 bases unmatched. CDR3 region: CAWQSSGDEQFF. CDR3 sequence (DNA): TGTGCCTGGCAGTCTAGCGGGGATGAGCAGTTCTTC.

This chain uses TRBV9 with TRBJ1-5; maybe TRBD1 (5 bases). The V and J ends lost 4 bases and 0 bases respectively, with 14 bases between them. Germline lookup yields CDR1 SGDLS and CDR2 YYNGEE. This CDR3 is built from 16 residues. DNA of the CDR3: TGTGCCAGCAGCCGGGACGCGAGATATAGCAATCAGCCCCAGCATTTT. Translating it yields CASSRDARYSNQPQHF.

The rearrangement links TRBV28 to TRBJ2-7, with TRBD2 matching over 8 bases. The germline gives CDR1 MDHEN, CDR2 SYDVKM. The CDR3 has 16 amino acids. The J segment lost 1 base and the V segment lost 7 bases, leaving 12 bases of the junction unmatched. CDR3 sequence (DNA): TGTGCCAGCAAACCGCCAGGGACTAGAGGGTCCTACGAGCAGTACTTC. Translating it yields CASKPPGTRGSYEQYF.

In nucleotides, the CDR3 is TGTGCCAGCAGCCAAGGGCGGGGAACTAGCGGCAGTAGCACAGATACGCAGTATTTT. It is translated as CASSQGRGTSGSSTDTQYF. V and J are TRBV3-1 (or the pseudogene TRBV3-2) and TRBJ2-3, with 8 bases identical to TRBD2. From germline, CDR1 is LGHDT and CDR2 YNNKEL (reference sequence). CDR3 length: 19 residues. V gave up 1 base and J gave up 0 bases; unmatched junction bases: 12.

The rearrangement uses TRBV5-1 and TRBJ2-3; the D gene is possibly TRBD2 (5 bases). Trimming shortened V by 0 bases and J by 4 bases, and 12 bases separated the two germline ends. Germline V lookup: CDR1 SGHRS, CDR2 YFSETQ. The CDR3 contains 15 residues. This chain's CDR3 is CASSLGSLSADTQYF. The CDR3 bases are TGCGCCAGCAGCTTGGGCTCTCTTAGCGCAGATACGCAGTATTTT.

This chain uses TRBV28 with TRBJ1-4; the D gene is possibly TRBD1 (6 bases). Trimming removed 6 bases from V and 3 bases from J, with 17 bases in between. Germline-derived CDR1 and CDR2 are MDHEN and SYDVKM. The length of the CDR3 is 16 residues. CDR3 sequence (DNA): TGTGCCAGCAGCCAGCGTAGGACAGATCCTAATGAAAAACTGTTTTTT. Residues: CASSQRRTDPNEKLFF.